Below are 29 T cell receptor beta chains sequenced from a single sample in a study of blood T cell repertoires in COVID-19. Sequencing was performed with immunoSEQ multiplex PCR; in TCRdb, only in-frame clones are kept and a portion is missing. The profile covers fewer than 700,000 clones, with 85% to 90% appearing a single time and roughly 8% taken by the ten largest. Sequenced input: peripheral blood. These receptors all come from a woman in her fifties or sixties with COVID-19, enrolled during active disease.

The chain carries TRBV5-8 and TRBJ1-2; D gene unclear. CDR1 and CDR2 (germline): SGHTS, YDEGEE. Trimming removed 0 bases at V and 2 bases at J, with 8 bases between. The CDR3 is 14 amino acids. This CDR3 reads CASSLDPGNYGYTF. The CDR3 DNA is TGTGCCAGCAGCTTGGATCCGGGAAACTATGGCTACACCTTC.

This sequence joins TRBV3-1 (or the pseudogene TRBV3-2) and TRBJ1-4, with D unclear. CDR3 size: 15 residues. Trimming took off 4 bases at V and 5 bases at J, with 14 bases between the two ends. CDR1 is LGHDT and CDR2 is YNNKEL in the germline V gene (reference sequence). CDR3 residues: CASSLNAVINEKLFF. The DNA of the CDR3 is TGTGCCAGCAGCCTAAACGCGGTCATCAATGAAAAACTGTTTTTT.

J is TRBJ1-1 and V is TRBV30; D is possibly TRBD1 (5 bases). Trimming cost V 2 bases and J 4 bases, with 5 bases left between them. The CDR3 contains 11 residues. Germline V gene data show CDR1 as GTSNPN and CDR2 as SVGIG (reference sequence). CDR3 sequence reads: CAWSQGTEAFF. Written as DNA, the CDR3 is TGTGCCTGGAGTCAGGGCACTGAAGCTTTCTTT.

The V call is TRBV12-1, the J call TRBJ2-7; the table's D call TRBD2 went unverified against the DNA. TRBV12-1 is deemed a pseudogene. The CDR3 totals 15 residues. The CDR3 region has the DNA TGTGCCAGCAGCTCGAATAAAGGAGGATGCTACGAGCAGTACTTC. It translates to CASSSNKGGCYEQYF.

This chain connects TRBV11-2 to TRBJ2-5; 8 bases align to TRBD2. The V segment lost 3 bases and the J segment 5 bases; nucleotides outside the gene matches: 5. Per germline, CDR1 SGHAT and CDR2 FQNNGV. The CDR3 sequence is 14 residues long. DNA of the CDR3: TGTGCCAGCAGCTTTAGGGTAGCGGGGGAGACCCAGTACTTC. Translated: CASSFRVAGETQYF.

The chain carries TRBV2 and TRBJ2-3, with 16 bases that match TRBD2. Germline V gives CDR1 SNHLY, CDR2 FYNNEI. This CDR3 spans 17 amino acids. With 0 bases clipped from V and 8 bases from J, the junction kept 5 bases outside the gene matches. CDR3 DNA sequence: TGTGCCAGCAGTGAAGCGGGACTAGCGGGGGGGCCGAGTACGCAGTATTTT. Protein: CASSEAGLAGGPSTQYF.

The chain carries TRBV2 and TRBJ1-2, with 9 positions matching TRBD1. CDR1 is SNHLY and CDR2 is FYNNEI in the germline V gene. The CDR3 is 14 amino acids. The junction had 6 bases not matched to a gene; V was cut back by 7 bases and J by 3 bases. CDR3 sequence (DNA): TGTGCCAGCATTTCGGGACAGGGCGACTATGGCTACACCTTC. Encoded protein: CASISGQGDYGYTF. The entire variable domain, with the rest obtained from reference TRBV2 and TRBJ1-2, is as follows: EPEVTQTPSHQVTQMGQEVILRCVPISNHLYFYWYRQILGQKVEFLVSFYNNEISEKSEIFDDQFSVERPDGSNFTLKIRSTKLEDSAMYFCASISGQGDYGYTFGSGTRLTVV.

The chain is built from TRBV30 and TRBJ1-1; possibly TRBD1 for D (5 bases). The CDR3 is 11 amino acids. In germline, CDR1 is GTSNPN, CDR2 SVGIG (reference sequence). Trimming removed 4 bases from V and 10 bases from J, with 13 bases in between. The CDR3 nucleotides are TGTGCCTGGAACCATATCGGGGGAGCTTTCTTT. This encodes CAWNHIGGAFF.

The gene calls are TRBV30 and TRBJ1-6; 9 nucleotides line up with TRBD1. This CDR3 comprises 17 residues. Unmatched junction bases numbered 12, after V lost 2 bases and J lost 7 bases. The V gene's germline CDR1 is GTSNPN and CDR2 SVGIG (reference sequence). The CDR3 loop is CAWSLGTGTGSNSPLHF. In DNA, the CDR3 is TGTGCCTGGAGTCTGGGGACCGGGACAGGGTCAAATTCACCCCTCCACTTT.

The chain employs TRBV5-5 and TRBJ1-1; D is unresolved. Trimming cost V 2 bases and J 0 bases, with 8 bases left between them. CDR3 length: 14 residues. The V gene's germline CDR1 is SGHKS and CDR2 YYEKEE (reference sequence). Written as DNA, the CDR3 is TGTGCCAGCAGCTTAGGAGGTTTGAACACTGAAGCTTTCTTT. This translates into CASSLGGLNTEAFF.

The chain is built from TRBV10-3 and TRBJ2-3; TRBD2 matches at 10 bases. This CDR3 has 16 residues. V gave up 9 bases and J gave up 2 bases; unmatched junction bases: 11. CDR1 and CDR2 (germline): ENHRY, SYGVKD. The CDR3 nucleotides read TGTGCCATGGTACCCCTAACTAGCGGGGTCACAGATACGCAGTATTTT. Residues: CAMVPLTSGVTDTQYF.

This clone appeared a single time. This chain connects TRBV6-5 to TRBJ1-2; D is unresolved. Per the germline V gene, CDR1 is MNHEY and CDR2 is SVGAGI. The V gene lost 5 bases and the J gene lost 6 bases, with 19 bases spanning the gap. The CDR3 has 15 amino acids. The CDR3 here is CASSRRQTTLNGYTF. For the CDR3, the DNA is TGTGCCAGCAGTCGTCGACAAACAACTTTGAATGGCTACACCTTC.

The rearrangement uses TRBV3-1 (or the pseudogene TRBV3-2) and TRBJ1-2, with a weak D call TRBD1 (5 bases). CDR3 length: 15 amino acids. The V gene's germline CDR1 is LGHDT and CDR2 YNNKEL (reference sequence). Between the trimmed V and J ends, which lost 2 bases and 4 bases, there was a span of 14 bases. The CDR3 loop is CASSQRTNKAYGYTF. The CDR3, as DNA: TGTGCCAGCAGCCAACGGACAAATAAAGCCTATGGCTACACCTTC.

The chain combines TRBV9 with TRBJ1-1, with 9 positions matching TRBD1. CDR1 is SGDLS, CDR2 YYNGEE, per germline. This CDR3 spans 15 amino acids. J lost 1 base, V lost 6 bases, and 7 bases had no gene match. The CDR3 here is CASTRQGGANTEAFF. CDR3 nucleotides: TGTGCCAGCACCCGACAGGGGGGCGCGAACACTGAAGCTTTCTTT.

The chain is built from TRBV25-1 and TRBJ1-2; no definite D call. This CDR3 has 12 residues. In germline, CDR1 is MGHDK, CDR2 SYGVNS. Trimming cost V 4 bases and J 8 bases, with 11 bases left between them. The CDR3 loop is CASSGPAGGYTF. CDR3 nucleotide sequence: TGTGCCAGCAGTGGTCCCGCCGGGGGCTACACCTTC.

J is TRBJ1-4 and V is TRBV5-4; D ambiguous. CDR1 and CDR2 (germline): SGHNT, YYREEE (reference sequence). V was clipped by 5 bases and J by 0 bases, with 8 bases between them. The CDR3 spans 14 residues. The CDR3 DNA follows: TGTGCCAGCAGTTTCGGGACAACTAATGAAAAACTGTTTTTT. Its protein product is CASSFGTTNEKLFF. Based on the CDR3 plus reference TRBV5-4 and TRBJ1-4, the full variable domain is ETGVTQSPTHLIKTRGQQVTLRCSSQSGHNTVSWYQQALGQGPQFIFQYYREEENGRGNFPPRFSGLQFPNYSSELNVNALELDDSALYLCASSFGTTNEKLFFGSGTQLSVL.

The J gene is TRBJ1-2, the V gene TRBV5-1; 7 nucleotides line up with TRBD1. V shed 0 bases and J 7 bases; nucleotides not matched to a gene: 6. Per germline, CDR1 SGHRS and CDR2 YFSETQ. The CDR3 runs 14 residues. In DNA, the CDR3 is TGCGCCAGCAGCTTGGGGCAGGGGGATGGTGGCTACACCTTC. Translated: CASSLGQGDGGYTF.

The chain combines TRBV28 with TRBJ1-5; 12 bases agree with TRBD1. Germline CDR1 MDHEN, CDR2 SYDVKM. Trimming cost V 5 bases and J 9 bases; bases outside gene matches: 8. There are 15 residues in the CDR3. CDR3 nucleotides: TGTGCCAGCAGTCGACCGGGACAGGGGGCTCCGCCCCAGCATTTT. This encodes CASSRPGQGAPPQHF.

This chain links TRBV5-1 with TRBJ2-1; 10 bases are shared with TRBD2. Germline-derived CDR1 and CDR2 are SGHRS and YFSETQ. J lost 8 bases, V lost 3 bases, and 5 bases had no gene match. This CDR3 region has 14 residues. The CDR3 nucleotides are TGCGCCAGCAGCTGGACCGGGACTAGCGATGAGCAGTTCTTC. It translates to CASSWTGTSDEQFF.

V usage is TRBV25-1 and J usage is TRBJ1-6; D gene ambiguous. Per germline, CDR1 MGHDK and CDR2 SYGVNS. Between the trimmed V and J ends, which lost 1 base and 14 bases, there was a span of 12 bases. The length of the CDR3 is 13 residues. CDR3 sequence reads: CASSESSVWTLHF. DNA of the CDR3: TGTGCCAGCAGTGAATCCAGCGTTTGGACCCTCCACTTT.

The chain joins TRBV6-5 to TRBJ1-1; TRBD1 aligns across 7 bases. CDR1 is MNHEY, CDR2 SVGAGI, per germline. The CDR3 extends over 14 amino acids. The V and J ends lost 5 bases and 8 bases, in that order; junction bases with no gene match: 11. The DNA of the CDR3 is TGTGCCAGCAGTCAACAGGGGCTACTATCCGAAGCTTTCTTT. This encodes CASSQQGLLSEAFF.

The V gene is TRBV4-1, the J gene TRBJ1-1, with 8 bases that match TRBD1. The CDR3 contains 17 residues. With V trimmed by 7 bases and J by 1 base, 14 bases remained unmatched. The germline V gene has CDR1 MGHRA and CDR2 YSYEKL. CDR3 amino acids: CASTSPIRQGRNTEAFF. CDR3 DNA: TGCGCCAGCACCTCACCGATCCGACAGGGGAGGAACACTGAAGCTTTCTTT.

The genes are TRBV28 and TRBJ1-2; D is unclear. The CDR3 spans 13 residues. The V gene lost 2 bases and the J gene lost 6 bases, with 10 bases spanning the gap. Germline CDR1 and CDR2: MDHEN and SYDVKM. The CDR3 sequence is CASSLEGMDGYTF. In DNA form, the CDR3 reads TGTGCCAGCAGTTTAGAGGGAATGGATGGCTACACCTTC.

The V gene is TRBV4-1, the J gene TRBJ2-6; 8 nucleotides match TRBD1. Looked up from germline, CDR1 is MGHRA and CDR2 is YSYEKL. V shed 3 bases, J shed 0 bases, and the junction held 7 bases outside the gene matches. This CDR3 is 18 amino acids long. The CDR3 DNA reads as TGCGCCAGCAGCCACCGGGACAGGTCACACTCTGGGGCCAACGTCCTGACTTTC. Translating gives CASSHRDRSHSGANVLTF.

The chain employs TRBV7-8 and TRBJ2-3, with D perhaps TRBD2 (7 bases). The V end lost 8 bases, the J end lost 9 bases, and 24 bases lay between the germline ends. The CDR3 runs to 15 residues. Germline assignment: CDR1 SGHVS and CDR2 FQNEAQ. For the CDR3, the DNA is TGTGCCAGCGGGGACCGTGGGGGGGCGATTGGAACGCAGTATTTT. Its translation is CASGDRGGAIGTQYF.

The chain joins TRBV6-5 to TRBJ1-5; the match to TRBD1 covers 10 bases. V dropped 5 bases and J dropped 6; count of bases not matched to a gene: 7. The CDR3 is made up of 15 amino acids. Germline values: CDR1 MNHEY, CDR2 SVGAGI. CDR3 in DNA: TGTGCCAGCAGTCCCGGGACAGGGGTAGCTCAGCCCCAGCATTTT. As protein: CASSPGTGVAQPQHF.

The chain couples TRBV24-1 to TRBJ1-4; weak D call: TRBD1 (5 bases). V lost 5 bases and J 7 bases, leaving 19 bases between the germline ends. The length of the CDR3 is 16 residues. CDR1 KGHDR and CDR2 SFDVKD come from the germline V gene. The CDR3 region is CATSAGGWQGGEKLFF. The CDR3, as DNA: TGTGCCACCAGTGCCGGGGGGTGGCAGGGTGGTGAAAAACTGTTTTTT.

This chain connects TRBV29-1 to TRBJ2-1, with 11 bases identical to TRBD2. CDR1 is SQVTM and CDR2 is ANQGSEA in the germline V gene. The CDR3 sequence is 21 residues long. Trimming took 6 bases from V and 7 from J; bases not matched to a gene: 29. CDR3 amino acids: CSVALPRGVLAGDIPGNEQFF. CDR3 DNA sequence: TGCAGCGTCGCTCTGCCCCGCGGGGTACTAGCGGGGGACATACCGGGGAATGAGCAGTTCTTC.

The chain employs TRBV19 and TRBJ1-2; D unresolved. Trimming took 10 bases from V and 6 from J, leaving 12 bases between them. The germline V gene encodes CDR1 LNHDA and CDR2 SQIVND (reference sequence). This CDR3 spans 11 amino acids. The CDR3 spells CATEGANGYTF. Written as DNA, the CDR3 is TGTGCCACGGAGGGTGCGAATGGCTACACCTTC.